The 18 T cell receptor beta chains below come from one sample, sequenced in a study of shared clonotypes between healthy human individuals. The data were produced by immunoSEQ multiplex PCR, yet TCRdb's version contains in-frame clones alone and is incomplete. Of 1.5 million to 2.5 million clones listed, roughly 95% are singletons. Selected positively for CCR7 and CD45RO-negative, naive CD8 cells excluded terminally differentiated effector memory CD45RA+ cells. The sequenced sample consisted of naive CD8+ T cells sorted from blood. These receptors were taken from a man aged 18 to 30 in good health.

This sequence joins TRBV7-6 and TRBJ2-5; D is undetermined. This CDR3 region has 15 residues. With 5 bases removed from V and 2 bases from J, the gap between germline ends came to 15 bases. The germline V gene has CDR1 SGHVS and CDR2 FNYEAQ. The CDR3 DNA sequence: TGTGCCAGCAGCCCGGATGCACGCGGTCAAGAGACCCAGTACTTC. Translation gives CASSPDARGQETQYF.

Written as DNA, the CDR3 is TGCAGCGTTGAAGGGACAGGAGGAAAATATACGCAGTATTTT. Its protein product is CSVEGTGGKYTQYF. The chain uses TRBV29-1 and TRBJ2-3, with 7 bases fitting TRBD1. The CDR3 covers 14 residues. The germline V gene has CDR1 SQVTM and CDR2 ANQGSEA. Trimming removed 1 base from V and 7 bases from J; junction bases left unmatched: 8.

The V and J genes are TRBV6-5 and TRBJ2-2, with D hard to call. The V and J ends lost 0 bases and 4 bases respectively, with 9 bases between them. Germline values: CDR1 MNHEY, CDR2 SVGAGI. This CDR3 has 15 residues. Here the CDR3 DNA reads TGTGCCAGCAGTTACTCGGACGTGCGCACCGGGGAGCTGTTTTTT. This sequence encodes CASSYSDVRTGELFF.

The chain uses TRBV19 and TRBJ2-2; 8 positions agree with TRBD1. This CDR3 spans 16 amino acids. V was clipped by 5 bases and J by 5 bases; unmatched bases: 10. Germline CDR1 reads LNHDA; CDR2 reads SQIVND (reference sequence). CDR3 loop: CASSGDRTGPTGELFF. The DNA of the CDR3 is TGTGCCAGTAGTGGGGACAGGACAGGGCCAACCGGGGAGCTGTTTTTT.

The chain combines TRBV5-6 with TRBJ2-1; 9 nucleotides agree with TRBD2. From germline, CDR1 is SGHDT and CDR2 YYEEEE. J gave up 8 bases and V 4 bases, and 10 bases lay outside the gene matches. The CDR3 extends over 15 amino acids. The chain's CDR3 is CASSGTGTSFDEQFF. CDR3 nucleotide sequence: TGTGCCAGCAGCGGCACCGGGACTAGCTTCGATGAGCAGTTCTTC.

The chain has TRBV10-3 and TRBJ2-7, with TRBD2 as a possible D gene (6 bases). V dropped 0 bases and J dropped 0 bases, with 9 bases sitting between them. Germline V gene data show CDR1 as ENHRY and CDR2 as SYGVKD. This CDR3 is 15 amino acids long. The CDR3 region is CAISESGGISYEQYF. In nucleotides, the CDR3 is TGTGCCATCAGTGAGTCGGGGGGTATCTCCTACGAGCAGTACTTC.

The V call is TRBV27, the J call TRBJ2-1; 9 nucleotides align to TRBD2. The CDR3 extends over 18 amino acids. V gave up 3 bases and J gave up 0 bases; unmatched junction bases: 9. CDR1 is MNHEY and CDR2 is SMNVEV in the germline V gene (reference sequence). The CDR3 DNA sequence: TGTGCCAGCAGTTTGGGTCTAGCGGGGATGAGCTCCTACAATGAGCAGTTCTTC. Translating it yields CASSLGLAGMSSYNEQFF.

The CDR3 region is CAISGSRDRVSDEQYF. The CDR3 bases are TGTGCCATCAGTGGCAGCAGAGACAGGGTAAGCGACGAGCAGTACTTC. The gene calls are TRBV10-3 and TRBJ2-7; TRBD1 matches at 7 bases. Germline loops: CDR1 ENHRY, CDR2 SYGVKD. CDR3 length equals 16 residues. V was clipped by 4 bases and J by 5 bases; unmatched bases: 14.

The chain has TRBV5-6 and TRBJ2-5; 7 nucleotides align to TRBD1. The trim removed 0 bases at V and 2 bases at J, leaving 13 bases unmatched. Germline V gene lookup returns CDR1 SGHDT and CDR2 YYEEEE. The CDR3 has 18 amino acids. The CDR3 loop is CASSLGPGQMKYQETQYF. CDR3 in DNA: TGTGCCAGCAGCTTGGGGCCGGGACAGATGAAATATCAAGAGACCCAGTACTTC.

On this clone itself: Lacking the conserved final phenylalanine or tryptophan, this CDR3 likely reflects a read error. The limits of the CDR3 on the DNA are not certain, so only TCRdb's listed CDR3 is given. The gene calls are TRBV5-3 and TRBJ1-2; the DNA was not used to check the table's D call, TRBD1. Being an ORF, TRBV5-3 has a function that is uncertain. With termini counted, the CDR3 has 10 amino acids. The CDR3 spells CARSQTDRWS.

The rearrangement joins TRBV27 to TRBJ2-1, with 11 bases that match TRBD2. This CDR3 is built from 16 residues. Trimming took 6 bases from V and 5 from J; bases not matched to a gene: 9. Per germline, CDR1 MNHEY and CDR2 SMNVEV (reference sequence). CDR3 DNA sequence: TGTGCCAGCAGACCAACTAGCGGGGGAGCTAACAATGAGCAGTTCTTC. Translated, it gives CASRPTSGGANNEQFF.

The V and J genes are TRBV4-1 and TRBJ1-5, with a possible D match to TRBD1 (5 bases). The CDR3 is 16 residues long. In germline, CDR1 is MGHRA, CDR2 YSYEKL. Trimming removed 1 base from V and 2 bases from J, with 12 bases in between. DNA of the CDR3: TGCGCCAGCAGCCAAGTTGGGGGGAGGGGCAATCAGCCCCAGCATTTT. Its translation: CASSQVGGRGNQPQHF.

This chain connects TRBV15 to TRBJ2-2, with a weak D call TRBD1 (5 bases). This CDR3 spans 15 amino acids. CDR1 is LNHNV and CDR2 is YYDKDF in the germline V gene (reference sequence). V lost 7 bases and J lost 0, with 12 bases in between. CDR3 loop: CATTQTATNTGELFF. As DNA, the CDR3 is TGTGCCACCACCCAGACAGCGACGAACACCGGGGAGCTGTTTTTT.

The rearrangement uses TRBV25-1 and TRBJ2-7; D unclear. The CDR3 spans 16 residues. V was clipped by 8 bases and J by 3 bases, with 23 bases between them. Per germline, CDR1 MGHDK and CDR2 SYGVNS. CDR3 residues: CASFLPDRPRNYEQYF. CDR3 DNA sequence: TGTGCCAGCTTTCTCCCGGACCGACCGCGAAACTACGAGCAGTACTTC.

The chain uses TRBV13 and TRBJ2-5, with 11 positions matching TRBD2. Germline trimming cut 7 bases from V and 5 bases from J; bases unmatched to any gene: 3. The germline gives CDR1 PRHDT, CDR2 FYEKMQ (reference sequence). The CDR3 totals 13 residues. CDR3 residues: CASNVAGGETQYF. The CDR3 DNA follows: TGTGCCAGCAACGTAGCGGGAGGGGAGACCCAGTACTTC. The full variable domain, in which reference TRBV13 and TRBJ2-5 provide the parts outside the CDR3, is AAGVIQSPRHLIKEKRETATLKCYPIPRHDTVYWYQQGPGQDPQFLISFYEKMQSDKGSIPDRFSAQQFSDYHSELNMSSLELGDSALYFCASNVAGGETQYFGPGTRLLVL.

This clone was seen repeatedly, ten times or more. The chain recombines TRBV6-5 with TRBJ2-7; D is unresolved. Germline loops: CDR1 MNHEY, CDR2 SVGAGI. V shed 6 bases and J shed 3 bases, with 18 bases lying between them. The CDR3 spans 15 residues. The CDR3 loop is CASRHSERPDYEQYF. The CDR3 coding sequence is TGTGCCAGCAGGCACTCCGAACGTCCAGACTACGAGCAGTACTTC.

V gene TRBV13 combines with J gene TRBJ2-1, with 10 bases aligning to TRBD2. The V gene's germline CDR1 is PRHDT and CDR2 FYEKMQ (reference sequence). This CDR3 contains 15 residues. The trim removed 4 bases at V and 8 bases at J, leaving 8 bases unmatched. CDR3 amino acids: CASSSSGGVRYEQFF. The DNA of the CDR3 is TGTGCCAGCAGCTCAAGCGGGGGGGTTAGATATGAGCAGTTCTTC.

The chain recombines TRBV6-1 with TRBJ1-1; 7 nucleotides agree with TRBD1. The germline gives CDR1 MNHNS, CDR2 SASEGT. The CDR3 covers 14 residues. V lost 6 bases and J lost 2; bases outside the gene matches: 6. The CDR3 DNA reads TGTGCCAGCAGGCCGGCAGGGGGAAACACTGAAGCTTTCTTT. Protein: CASRPAGGNTEAFF.